This T cell receptor beta chain was documented in a study of molecular identifiers for immune sequencing clone quantification. On the study more broadly: With replicates, the RNA of approximately 22,000 or 94,000 naive CD8 cells was split five ways and four were sequenced.

As concerns this clonotype: Its target is unknown. Relative to the germline gene, one junction end is altered; a read error may explain this.

The CDR3 totals 14 residues. The germline gives CDR1 SGHNT, CDR2 YENEEA. Study results and caveats: Molecules of identical TCR sharing a barcode could underestimate highly expanded clone sizes.

TCRdb redid the calling of the PCR reads with MiXCR, one entry per CDR3 protein. The sample contains over 60,000 distinct CDR3 sequences, around a fifth of which appear only once. The chain combines TRBV11-3 with TRBJ2-1; D possibly uses TRBD1 or TRBD2 (6 bases each). This receptor was taken from a human donor in good health. Some libraries in this study had Jurkat cell RNA spiked in. Sample: naive CD8+ T cells from blood, with Jurkat cell RNA spiked in. Described subset: FACS-sorted CD8+CD4-CCR7+CD45RA+ naive T cells. DNA for the CDR3: TGTGCCAGCAGCATCAGGGGAGGCAACAATAAGCAGTTCTTC. Translated, it gives CASSIRGGNNKQFF.